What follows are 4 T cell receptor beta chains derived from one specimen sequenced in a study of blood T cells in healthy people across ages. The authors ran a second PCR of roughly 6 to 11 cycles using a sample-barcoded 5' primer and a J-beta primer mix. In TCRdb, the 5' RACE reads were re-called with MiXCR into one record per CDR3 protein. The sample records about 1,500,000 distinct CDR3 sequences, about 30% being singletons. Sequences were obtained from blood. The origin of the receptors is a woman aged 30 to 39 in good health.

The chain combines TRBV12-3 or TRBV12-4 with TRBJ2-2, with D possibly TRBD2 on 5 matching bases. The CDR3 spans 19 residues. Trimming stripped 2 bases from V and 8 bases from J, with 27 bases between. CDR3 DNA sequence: TGTGCCAGCAGTTTACGAGGGAACCCAAACCCCATCCTGTCTGGGGAGCTGTTTTTT. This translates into CASSLRGNPNPILSGELFF.

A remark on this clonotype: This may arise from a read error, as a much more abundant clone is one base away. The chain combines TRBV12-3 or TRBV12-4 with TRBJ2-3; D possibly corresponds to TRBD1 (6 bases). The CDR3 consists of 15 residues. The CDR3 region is CASSPRTARTDTEYF. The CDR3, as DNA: TGTGCCAGCAGCCCCCGGACAGCCCGCACAGATACGGAGTATTTT.

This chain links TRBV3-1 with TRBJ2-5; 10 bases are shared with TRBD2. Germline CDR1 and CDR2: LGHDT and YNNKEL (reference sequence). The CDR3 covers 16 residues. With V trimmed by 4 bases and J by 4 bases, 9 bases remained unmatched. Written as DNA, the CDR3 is TGTGCCAGCAGCCCTTCTAGCGGGAGTCCGGCAGAGACCCAGTACTTC. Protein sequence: CASSPSSGSPAETQYF.

CDR3: CSASARLAGNEQFF. Here the CDR3 DNA reads TGCAGTGCTAGTGCCCGACTAGCGGGAAATGAGCAGTTCTTC. The gene calls are TRBV20-1 and TRBJ2-1; 11 positions match TRBD2. The V segment lost 3 bases and the J segment 7 bases; nucleotides outside the gene matches: 5. The CDR3 is 14 amino acids. Germline CDR1 and CDR2: DFQATT and SNEGSKA (reference sequence).